A selection of T cell receptor beta chains follows, all from one sample in a study of blood T cell repertoires in COVID-19. Sequencing used immunoSEQ multiplex PCR; TCRdb keeps in-frame clones, though not all of them. The repertoire holds roughly 130,000 clones, with roughly 90% as singletons. Input material: peripheral blood. All receptors derive from a man in his sixties with COVID-19, enrolled during active disease. Both conserved end residues are part of each CDR3. D genes are given only for firm matches. Clone size is shown for a subset of rows, as once, few, many or a class of expanded clone.

.	TRBD2	TRBJ2-7	TRBV4-3	TGCGCCAGCAGCCCCAAAGGGACTAGCGGGACCGTCTCCTACGAGCAGTACTTC	CASSPKGTSGTVSYEQYF
.	TRBD2	TRBJ2-7	TRBV6-5	TGTGCCAGCACGTTAGCGGGAGGGGTCTACGAGCAGTACTTC	CASTLAGGVYEQYF
.	TRBD1	TRBJ1-1	TRBV5-4	TGTGCCAGCAGCACGAGGACAGGGGGGCACTCTGAAGCTTTCTTT	CASSTRTGGHSEAFF
.	TRBD2	TRBJ2-7	TRBV5-4	TGTGCCAGCAGCCTTAGCGGGAACTCCTACGAGCAGTACTTC	CASSLSGNSYEQYF
.	TRBD1	TRBJ1-3	TRBV3-1/TRBV3-2	TGTGCCAGCAGCCAAAACAGGGGGCAAGGAAACACCATATATTTT	CASSQNRGQGNTIYF
.	TRBD1	TRBJ1-3	TRBV19	TGTGCCAGTAGTATCAGGGGGCTTGGAAACACCATATATTTT	CASSIRGLGNTIYF
.	TRBD1	TRBJ2-7	TRBV5-1	TGCGCCAGCAGCTGGGGGACAGGGGGTTACGAGCAGTACTTC	CASSWGTGGYEQYF
.	TRBD1	TRBJ1-5	TRBV19	TGTGCCAGTAATAGAGGACAGGGTCTTAGTCAGCCCCAGCATTTT	CASNRGQGLSQPQHF
.	TRBD2	TRBJ2-7	TRBV27	TGTGCCAGCAGCCGTATAGCGGGGAACTACGAGCAGTACTTC	CASSRIAGNYEQYF
.	.	TRBJ2-6	TRBV9	TGTGCCAGCAGCGTAGAATTCAGGGCGACTGGGGCCAACGTCCTGACTTTC	CASSVEFRATGANVLTF
.	.	TRBJ2-1	TRBV11-1	TGTGCCAGCAGCCCCCCAGGGTGGTCCTACAATGAGCAGTTCTTC	CASSPPGWSYNEQFF
.	TRBD1	TRBJ1-2	TRBV6-5	TGTGCCAGCAGTACCTCACAGGGGCTGGATGGCTACACCTTC	CASSTSQGLDGYTF
.	.	TRBJ2-1	TRBV29-1	TGCAGCGTTGAACTGCGGTGGGACAATGAGCAGTTCTTC	CSVELRWDNEQFF
.	TRBD2	TRBJ2-7	TRBV6-5	TGTGCCAGCAGTTACTCCGGGGGGGAGCAGTACTTC	CASSYSGGEQYF
few	.	TRBJ1-6	TRBV5-6	TGTGCCAGCAGCTTGGCCCGCAGGGCGTCAAATTCACCCCTCCACTTT	CASSLARRASNSPLHF
.	TRBD2	TRBJ2-5	TRBV6-2/TRBV6-3	TGTGCCAGCAGCTATGGGACTAGCGGGTTCCAAGAGACCCAGTACTTC	CASSYGTSGFQETQYF
.	TRBD1	TRBJ1-1	TRBV10-3	TGTGCCATCAGTGACGGGACAGGGGGCCTCACTGAAGCTTTCTTT	CAISDGTGGLTEAFF
.	TRBD2	TRBJ2-7	TRBV6-5	TGTGCCAGCAGTTACTCGACTAGCGGGCAACGGGAGCAGTACTTC	CASSYSTSGQREQYF
.	.	TRBJ2-7	TRBV19	TGTGCCAGTAGTATAGATGAGGGTACGAGCGAGCAGTACTTC	CASSIDEGTSEQYF
once	TRBD1	TRBJ1-2	TRBV10-3	TGTGCCATCAGTGATTCCGCCGGCGGGACAGGGGGCGATAACTATGGCTACACCTTC	CAISDSAGGTGGDNYGYTF
.	.	TRBJ2-2	TRBV29-1	TGCAGCGTTGCTGAGGGGGCCGGGGAGCTGTTTTTT	CSVAEGAGELFF
.	TRBD2	TRBJ2-7	TRBV5-1	TGCGCCAGCAGCCCGGGACTAGCGGGGTCCTCCTACGAGCAGTACTTC	CASSPGLAGSSYEQYF
.	TRBD2	TRBJ2-1	TRBV11-3	TGTGCCAGCAGCTTAAAAGCGGGAGTTGGGCAGTTCTTC	CASSLKAGVGQFF
.	.	TRBJ1-6	TRBV30	TGTGCCTGGAGAGGGGTACGGTCACCCCTCCACTTT	CAWRGVRSPLHF
.	TRBD2	TRBJ2-3	TRBV11-1	TGTGCCAGCAGTCGAGGGACTAGCGGGATTTCAGATACGCAGTATTTT	CASSRGTSGISDTQYF
.	TRBD1	TRBJ1-6	TRBV5-4	TGTGCCAGCAGCCCGTCGGGACAGGGGGCGTGGAATTCACCCCTCCACTTT	CASSPSGQGAWNSPLHF
.	TRBD2	TRBJ2-1	TRBV29-1	TGCAGCGTTGAACCCCGGGGGGGGAGTGAGCAGTTCTTC	CSVEPRGGSEQFF
few	.	TRBJ1-1	TRBV24-1	TGTGCCACCAGACAGGGTAGAAACACTGAAGCTTTCTTT	CATRQGRNTEAFF
.	.	TRBJ2-1	TRBV27	TGTGCCAGCAGTTTCCTGCCTGGCGGGTACTCATGGCAGTTCTTC	CASSFLPGGYSWQFF
.	.	TRBJ2-3	TRBV5-5	TGTGCCAGCAGCCCACCTTCCGGAGATACGCAGTATTTT	CASSPPSGDTQYF
.	TRBD1	TRBJ1-2	TRBV4-3	TGCGCCAGCAGCCAAGCTCAGGGGGGCCACTATGGCTACACCTTC	CASSQAQGGHYGYTF
.	TRBD2	TRBJ2-1	TRBV19	TGTGCCAGTAGAACTAGCGGGACCTACAATGAGCAGTTCTTC	CASRTSGTYNEQFF
.	.	TRBJ1-3	TRBV7-2	TGTGCCAGCAGCTTGATGGGGGGAAATGCAAACACCATATATTTT	CASSLMGGNANTIYF
.	TRBD1	TRBJ1-2	TRBV6-5	TGTGCCAGCAGTTACTCGGGACAGGCTAGCTATGGCTACACCTTC	CASSYSGQASYGYTF
.	.	TRBJ2-5	TRBV11-2	TGTGCCAGCAGCTTAGGGACAGAACGGGAGACCCAGTACTTC	CASSLGTERETQYF
.	.	TRBJ1-4	TRBV28	TGTGCCAGCAGTTTAGTCAGGGGCACAACTAATGAAAAACTGTTTTTT	CASSLVRGTTNEKLFF
.	TRBD1	TRBJ1-2	TRBV7-8	TGTGCCAGCGGGGACAGGGGCGACTCTTCATATGGCTACACCTTC	CASGDRGDSSYGYTF
.	.	TRBJ2-7	TRBV7-9	TGTGCCAGCAGCCCCAGGGGCGGGCAACAATACGAGCAGTACTTC	CASSPRGGQQYEQYF
.	.	TRBJ1-5	TRBV23-1	TGCGCCAGCAGTCAACCCATCGTGCCGGGATCTTACTATCATAGCAATCAGCCCCAGCATTTT	CASSQPIVPGSYYHSNQPQHF
.	.	TRBJ2-2	TRBV24-1	TGTGCCACCAGACAGACCGGGGAGCTGTTTTTT	CATRQTGELFF
.	TRBD2	TRBJ2-1	TRBV5-4	TGTGCCAGCAGCTTAGCGGGAGGGCCGGGTTACAATGAGCAGTTCTTC	CASSLAGGPGYNEQFF
.	TRBD1	TRBJ1-2	TRBV6-5	TGTGCCAGCAGCCCCACCGGGACAGGGGTCTATGGCTACACCTTC	CASSPTGTGVYGYTF
once	TRBD1	TRBJ1-4	TRBV18	TGTGCCAGCTCCCCCTCCGGACAGGGGGCCGGCACTAATGAAAAACTGTTTTTT	CASSPSGQGAGTNEKLFF
.	.	TRBJ1-4	TRBV6-5	TGTGCCAGCAGGACAGACAGCTGGAGTGAAAAACTGTTTTTT	CASRTDSWSEKLFF
.	.	TRBJ2-5	TRBV25-1	TGTGCCAGCAGTGAGTCGACTTCAGAGACCCAGTACTTC	CASSESTSETQYF
once	TRBD2	TRBJ2-7	TRBV3-1/TRBV3-2	TGTGCCAGTGCAGGGACTAGCGGGAGGTTCTCCTACGAGCAGTACTTC	CASAGTSGRFSYEQYF
once	.	TRBJ1-2	TRBV7-8	TGTGCCAGCAGCTTACTAGACTATGGCTACACCTTC	CASSLLDYGYTF
.	.	TRBJ2-2	TRBV5-1	TGCGCCAGCAGCTTGGACAGCTACACCGGGGAGCTGTTTTTT	CASSLDSYTGELFF
.	TRBD2	TRBJ2-1	TRBV4-2	TGTGCCAGCAGCCAAGAAAGAAGTAGCGGGAGGGGCTACAATGAGCAGTTCTTC	CASSQERSSGRGYNEQFF
.	.	TRBJ1-3	TRBV7-3	TGTGCCAGCAGCTTGACGGGACTATCTGGAAACACCATATATTTT	CASSLTGLSGNTIYF
.	.	TRBJ2-1	TRBV18	TGTGCCAGCTCCCCCGGACAGCCCGTTGGGAGTGAGCAGTTCTTC	CASSPGQPVGSEQFF
.	TRBD1	TRBJ2-7	TRBV6-5	TGTGCCAGCATTATCCGGACAGGCCTTACCTACGAGCAGTACTTC	CASIIRTGLTYEQYF
.	.	TRBJ2-1	TRBV11-3	TGTGCCAGCAGCTTTCGGGGTGGGGAGGATGAGCAGTTCTTC	CASSFRGGEDEQFF
.	TRBD1	TRBJ2-1	TRBV14	TGTGCCAGCAGCCAAGATATGAGGGACAGGGGGCGTGAAGATGAGCAGTTCTTC	CASSQDMRDRGREDEQFF
.	TRBD1	TRBJ1-2	TRBV6-5	TGTGCCAGCAAAGACAGGGGCTTGGGCTACACCTTC	CASKDRGLGYTF
.	TRBD2	TRBJ2-1	TRBV4-2	TGTGCCAGCAGCCATGTGACTAGCGGGACCTACAATGAGCAGTTCTTC	CASSHVTSGTYNEQFF
.	TRBD1	TRBJ1-1	TRBV12-3/TRBV12-4	TGTGCCAGCACTTCCAGGGGGAGGACTGAAGCTTTCTTT	CASTSRGRTEAFF
.	TRBD1	TRBJ1-3	TRBV9	TGTGCCAGCAGCGTAGATTCGGCAGGGGGCCCAGACTCTGGAAACACCATATATTTT	CASSVDSAGGPDSGNTIYF
once	.	TRBJ1-5	TRBV12-3/TRBV12-4	TGTGCCAGCAGTTTAAAGGAGGAACAGCCCCAGCATTTT	CASSLKEEQPQHF